The TCR beta chain described here comes from a study of identical twins. Study-wide findings and caveats: Findings came from cross-sectional statistics, without long-term follow-up of donors. Cord blood's abundant beta clonotypes had fewer insertions, unlike memory repertoires. Twins shared out-of-frame alpha sequences with excess low generation probability.

Germline CDR1 is DFQATT and CDR2 is SNEGSKA (reference sequence). The CDR3 length is 14 residues. V was pared by 5 bases and J by 3 bases, with 14 bases between. As concerns this clonotype: What it recognizes is unknown.

A universal primer site came from template switching; cDNA carried unique molecular identifiers. TCRdb reprocessed the 5' RACE reads via MiXCR and lists one record per CDR3 protein. The table lists fewer than 650,000 distinct CDR3 sequences, just under 10% of them singletons. This sample was shared with a second study, whose subject was yellow fever vaccine responses in identical twins.

The chain employs TRBV20-1 and TRBJ2-1, with a weak D call TRBD1 (5 bases). The receptor was derived from a woman younger than 30 in good health. Sequencing used PBMCs. The CDR3 loop reads CSAQKGAFYNEQFF. CDR3 DNA sequence: TGCAGTGCTCAGAAAGGGGCCTTCTACAATGAGCAGTTCTTC.